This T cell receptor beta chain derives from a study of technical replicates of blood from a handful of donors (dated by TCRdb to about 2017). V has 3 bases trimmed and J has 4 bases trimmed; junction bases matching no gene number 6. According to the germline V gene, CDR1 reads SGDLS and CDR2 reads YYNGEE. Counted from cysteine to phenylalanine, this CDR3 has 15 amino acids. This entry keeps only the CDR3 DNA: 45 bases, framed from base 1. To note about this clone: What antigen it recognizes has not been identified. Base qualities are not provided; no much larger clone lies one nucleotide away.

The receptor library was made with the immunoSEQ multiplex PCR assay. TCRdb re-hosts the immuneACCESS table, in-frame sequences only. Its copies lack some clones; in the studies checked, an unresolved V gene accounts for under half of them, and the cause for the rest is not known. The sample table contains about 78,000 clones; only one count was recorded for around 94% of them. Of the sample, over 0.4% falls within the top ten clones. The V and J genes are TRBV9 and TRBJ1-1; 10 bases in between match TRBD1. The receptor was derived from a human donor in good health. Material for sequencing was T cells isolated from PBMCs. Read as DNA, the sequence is TGTGCCAGCAGCGCCCGAGACAGGGGGCCCACTGAAGCTTTCTTT. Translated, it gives CASSARDRGPTEAFF.